The 13 T cell receptor beta chains given below trace back to one sample, sequenced in a study of blood T cell repertoires in COVID-19. Method: immunoSEQ multiplex PCR; TCRdb's copy keeps in-frame clones and lacks some. Counted here are some 90,000 clones, 87% occurring once; the ten biggest clones make up about 18%. Sequenced sample: peripheral blood. Receptor source: an older woman with COVID-19, enrolled during active disease.

This chain links TRBV21-1 with TRBJ1-5; TRBD1 was called by the table and not checked on the DNA. TRBV21-1 is a recognized pseudogene. There are 15 residues in the CDR3. In nucleotides, the CDR3 is TGTGCCAGCACCGCACAGGGGAATAGCAATCAGCCCCAGCATTTT. Encoded protein: CASTAQGNSNQPQHF.

CDR3 in amino acids: CASSPSRGLEETQYF. CDR3 coding DNA: TGTGCCAGCAGCCCGTCAAGGGGACTGGAAGAGACCCAGTACTTC. The V and J genes are TRBV7-2 and TRBJ2-5; maybe TRBD2 (6 bases). This CDR3 is built from 15 residues. V gave up 5 bases and J gave up 3 bases, with 16 bases separating them. Germline V gene lookup returns CDR1 SGHTA and CDR2 FQGNSA. Full variable domain (outside the CDR3, taken from reference TRBV7-2 and TRBJ2-5): GAGVSQSPSNKVTEKGKDVELRCDPISGHTALYWYRQSLGQGLEFLIYFQGNSAPDKSGLPSDRFSAERTGGSVSTLTIQRTQQEDSAVYLCASSPSRGLEETQYFGPGTRLLVL.

This chain links TRBV3-1 (or the pseudogene TRBV3-2) with TRBJ1-1, with 7 bases aligning to TRBD1. Germline V gene lookup returns CDR1 LGHDT and CDR2 YNNKEL (reference sequence). This CDR3 has 13 amino acids. V shed 6 bases and J 7 bases; nucleotides not matched to a gene: 8. The CDR3 sequence: CASSPDRAIEAFF. In nucleotides, the CDR3 is TGTGCCAGCAGTCCCGACAGGGCCATTGAAGCTTTCTTT.

This sequence joins TRBV3-1 (or the pseudogene TRBV3-2) and TRBJ2-1; D remains ambiguous. The V end lost 0 bases, the J end lost 7 bases, and 13 bases lay between the germline ends. Germline V lookup: CDR1 LGHDT, CDR2 YNNKEL (reference sequence). The length of the CDR3 is 15 residues. As DNA, the CDR3 is TGTGCCAGCAGCCAAGATACCGGAAGACATAATGAGCAGTTCTTC. Protein product: CASSQDTGRHNEQFF.

V gene TRBV11-2 combines with J gene TRBJ1-3, with D uncertain. The CDR3 contains 13 residues. V lost 3 bases, J lost 6 bases, and 9 bases lay in between. Germline V gene data show CDR1 as SGHAT and CDR2 as FQNNGV. The CDR3 region is CASSLENANTIYF. In nucleotides, the CDR3 is TGTGCCAGCAGCTTGGAGAACGCAAACACCATATATTTT.

The rearrangement joins TRBV30 to TRBJ1-3, with D uncertain. CDR1 and CDR2 (germline): GTSNPN, SVGIG (reference sequence). V shed 0 bases and J shed 0 bases, with 3 bases lying between them. The CDR3 contains 13 residues. DNA for the CDR3: TGTGCCTGGAGTGTACTCTCTGGAAACACCATATATTTT. Residues: CAWSVLSGNTIYF.

This clone came up a few times. This chain joins TRBV7-2 and TRBJ1-1; TRBD1 matches at 8 bases. Germline CDR1 is SGHTA and CDR2 is FQGNSA. With 5 bases clipped from V and 3 bases from J, the junction kept 8 bases outside the gene matches. The CDR3 totals 15 residues. In DNA, the CDR3 is TGTGCCAGCAGCACGGGACAGGCTTGGGACACTGAAGCTTTCTTT. It is translated as CASSTGQAWDTEAFF.

The CDR3 DNA follows: TGTGCCAGCAGGACCGAGGCTAATGAAAAACTGTTTTTT. It encodes CASRTEANEKLFF. The chain combines TRBV7-9 with TRBJ1-4; no reliable D call. The V gene's germline CDR1 is SEHNR and CDR2 FQNEAQ (reference sequence). CDR3 size: 13 residues. V dropped 6 bases and J dropped 3 bases, with 8 bases sitting between them.

The chain employs TRBV30 and TRBJ2-7; 11 bases line up with TRBD2. CDR1 and CDR2 from the germline V gene are GTSNPN and SVGIG (reference sequence). CDR3 length: 15 residues. V lost 0 bases to trimming and J lost 6 bases; unmatched junction nucleotides: 7. CDR3: CAWSVRTSGGSEQYF. The CDR3 coding sequence is TGTGCCTGGAGTGTACGCACTAGCGGGGGCAGCGAGCAGTACTTC.

This chain links TRBV29-1 with TRBJ1-1; TRBD1 might be the D (6 bases). Trimming took 8 bases from V and 3 from J, leaving 16 bases between them. The CDR3 sequence is 13 residues long. Germline assignment: CDR1 SQVTM and CDR2 ANQGSEA. CDR3 coding DNA: TGCAGCTCGGGGGCAGGCTTACACACTGAAGCTTTCTTT. Residues: CSSGAGLHTEAFF.

The V call is TRBV24-1, the J call TRBJ2-7; TRBD1 might be the D (6 bases). Trimming cost V 3 bases and J 5 bases, with 16 bases left between them. The germline V gene encodes CDR1 KGHDR and CDR2 SFDVKD. The CDR3 length is 15 residues. The CDR3 nucleotides read TGTGCCACCAGTGATCCCAAGACAGGTCGGGACGAGCAGTACTTC. Its protein product is CATSDPKTGRDEQYF.

The genes are TRBV30 and TRBJ1-1, with 8 bases fitting TRBD1. The CDR3 has 13 amino acids. V was pared by 5 bases and J by 5 bases, with 7 bases of the junction left unmatched. Germline-derived CDR1 and CDR2 are GTSNPN and SVGIG (reference sequence). The CDR3 sequence: CAWSRGQGTEAFF. Here the CDR3 DNA reads TGTGCCTGGTCCAGGGGGCAGGGGACTGAAGCTTTCTTT.

This CDR3 is CASRKGQGADYGYTF. The CDR3, as DNA: TGTGCCAGCAGGAAAGGACAGGGAGCTGATTATGGCTACACCTTC. The chain carries TRBV2 and TRBJ1-2, with 8 positions matching TRBD1. The ends lost 6 bases at V and 5 bases at J; junction bases unmatched: 11. Germline values: CDR1 SNHLY, CDR2 FYNNEI. The CDR3 consists of 15 residues.